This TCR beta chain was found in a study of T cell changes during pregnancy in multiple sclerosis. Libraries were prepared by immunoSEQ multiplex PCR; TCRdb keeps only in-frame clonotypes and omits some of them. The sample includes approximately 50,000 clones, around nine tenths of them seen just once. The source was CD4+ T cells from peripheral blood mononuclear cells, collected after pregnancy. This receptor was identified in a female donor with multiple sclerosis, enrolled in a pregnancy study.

The DNA for the CDR3 is TGCGCCAGCAGCTTGTGGGGAGGCACAGGGACTAGCCTGTACTTC. Translation: CASSLWGGTGTSLYF. V usage is TRBV5-1 and J usage is TRBJ2-7, with 9 bases matching TRBD2. This CDR3 spans 15 amino acids. Losses at the gene ends were 1 base for V and 12 bases for J; bases not matched to a gene: 14. Germline V gives CDR1 SGHRS, CDR2 YFSETQ.